Shown below are 26 T cell receptor beta chains from a single sample sequenced in a study of CD8 T cells in Susac syndrome. cDNA came from roughly 0.5 to 1 ug RNA primed by random hexamers. Via MiXCR, TCRdb re-called the immunoSEQ multiplex PCR reads, giving one row per CDR3 protein. Of under 200,000 distinct CDR3 sequences in the sample, 75% to 95% were seen once. Sequencing was done on a sample of CD4+ T cells from PBMCs. Every receptor here comes from a human donor with Susac syndrome.

The J gene is TRBJ1-5, the V gene TRBV12-3 or TRBV12-4, with 7 nucleotides matching TRBD1. The CDR3 has 14 residues. J gave up 3 bases and V 6 bases, and 5 bases lay outside the gene matches. The CDR3 loop is CASSWDRLNQPQHF. The CDR3 DNA follows: TGTGCCAGCAGCTGGGACAGACTCAATCAGCCCCAGCATTTT.

The chain carries TRBV5-1 and TRBJ1-5; D not resolved. Germline values: CDR1 SGHRS, CDR2 YFSETQ. The length of the CDR3 is 15 residues. Deletions cut 1 base from V and 1 base from J, with 9 bases between. CDR3 nucleotide sequence: TGCGCCAGCAGCTTGTTCGGTGACAGCAATCAGCCCCAGCATTTT. This translates into CASSLFGDSNQPQHF.

The chain recombines TRBV28 with TRBJ2-7, with D perhaps TRBD2 (7 bases). The CDR3 extends over 14 amino acids. Germline CDR1 is MDHEN and CDR2 is SYDVKM. With 3 bases removed from V and 2 bases from J, the gap between germline ends came to 11 bases. CDR3 DNA sequence: TGTGCCAGCAGTTTGCGGGGGCCCCCCTACGAGCAGTACTTC. Protein sequence: CASSLRGPPYEQYF.

The chain links TRBV7-2 to TRBJ2-3, with 8 nucleotides matching TRBD2. This CDR3 comprises 14 residues. Trimming cost V 5 bases and J 5 bases; bases outside gene matches: 6. The germline V gene encodes CDR1 SGHTA and CDR2 FQGNSA. The CDR3 here is CASSPRLARDTQYF. The CDR3 nucleotides read TGTGCCAGCAGCCCCAGACTAGCGAGAGATACGCAGTATTTT.

The V call is TRBV14, the J call TRBJ2-5; TRBD2 matches 8 bases. Germline lookup yields CDR1 SGHDN and CDR2 FVKESK. V shed 4 bases, J shed 3 bases, and the junction held 10 bases outside the gene matches. CDR3 length equals 16 residues. The CDR3, as DNA: TGTGCCAGCAGCCTCAATTCCGGGACTAGAAAAGAGACCCAGTACTTC. Translation: CASSLNSGTRKETQYF.

CDR3 region: CASSLAGPYEQYF. The CDR3 DNA reads as TGTGCCAGCAGTTTGGCAGGGCCCTACGAGCAGTACTTC. This chain uses TRBV12-3 or TRBV12-4 with TRBJ2-7, with a possible D match to TRBD1 (5 bases). V was pared by 3 bases and J by 2 bases, with 8 bases between. The CDR3 is made up of 13 amino acids.

The chain recombines TRBV12-3 or TRBV12-4 with TRBJ2-1, with D uncertain. V lost 5 bases and J 8 bases, leaving 16 bases between the germline ends. The CDR3 contains 14 residues. CDR3 coding DNA: TGTGCCAGCAGTACCCCCCCACCTCTGGATGAGCAGTTCTTC. It yields the protein CASSTPPPLDEQFF.

This clonotype has only one observation. The J gene is TRBJ2-7, the V gene TRBV7-9; 8 bases map to TRBD1. CDR1 and CDR2 (germline): SEHNR, FQNEAQ (reference sequence). The CDR3 is 15 residues long. V dropped 4 bases and J dropped 4; count of bases not matched to a gene: 9. CDR3 protein: CASSSLYRGEYEQYF. The CDR3 DNA sequence: TGTGCCAGCAGCTCCCTGTACAGGGGGGAATACGAGCAGTACTTC.

The V and J genes are TRBV3-1 and TRBJ2-1; no definite D call. Germline assignment: CDR1 LGHDT and CDR2 YNNKEL (reference sequence). The V end was cut by 4 bases, the J end by 8 bases, with 18 bases between. The CDR3 has 15 residues. The CDR3 is CASSPAGPIGHEQFF. In DNA, the CDR3 is TGTGCCAGCAGCCCAGCAGGACCGATAGGCCATGAGCAGTTCTTC.

The chain combines TRBV30 with TRBJ2-7; tentative D call: TRBD1 (6 bases). The CDR3 covers 14 residues. V gave up 4 bases and J gave up 3 bases, with 16 bases separating them. Germline V gives CDR1 GTSNPN, CDR2 SVGIG (reference sequence). The CDR3 spells CAWNRGTSIYEQYF. The CDR3 DNA is TGTGCCTGGAATAGGGGGACCAGTATCTACGAGCAGTACTTC.

The CDR3 coding sequence is TGCGGGTTTAGTAGCGGTGAAGATACGCAGTATTTT. Its protein is CGFSSGEDTQYF. The chain combines TRBV20-1 with TRBJ2-3, with D possibly matching TRBD2 (6 bases). This CDR3 contains 12 residues. Germline CDR1 and CDR2: DFQATT and SNEGSKA (reference sequence).

The chain carries TRBV5-1 and TRBJ1-6; possible D gene TRBD1, 6 bases. V was shortened by 4 bases and J by 0 bases, with 11 bases between the two germline ends. Germline V lookup: CDR1 SGHRS, CDR2 YFSETQ. This CDR3 region has 16 residues. CDR3 bases: TGCGCCAGCAGCACCTTGACAGGCTCCTATAATTCACCCCTCCACTTT. Protein product: CASSTLTGSYNSPLHF.

The genes are TRBV7-2 and TRBJ1-5, with D possibly being TRBD1 (6 bases). This CDR3 spans 15 amino acids. Germline values: CDR1 SGHTA, CDR2 FQGNSA. The V end lost 0 bases, the J end lost 5 bases, and 11 bases lay between the germline ends. CDR3: CASSLAEGGHQPQHF. The CDR3 DNA reads TGTGCCAGCAGCTTAGCGGAGGGGGGCCATCAGCCCCAGCATTTT. The whole variable domain, remainder taken from reference TRBV7-2 and TRBJ1-5, is GAGVSQSPSNKVTEKGKDVELRCDPISGHTALYWYRQSLGQGLEFLIYFQGNSAPDKSGLPSDRFSAERTGGSVSTLTIQRTQQEDSAVYLCASSLAEGGHQPQHFGDGTRLSIL.

In this sample, this clonotype turned up a few times. The DNA for the CDR3 is TGTGCCAGCAGCCAAGACAAACTAGCGGCGACCCAGTACTTC. Amino acid sequence: CASSQDKLAATQYF. The chain couples TRBV4-2 to TRBJ2-5; 8 bases fit TRBD2. V dropped 0 bases and J dropped 7; count of bases not matched to a gene: 4. CDR1 and CDR2 from the germline V gene are LGHNA and YNFKEQ. CDR3 size: 14 residues.

This chain uses TRBV20-1 with TRBJ2-7, with a possible D match to TRBD2 (5 bases). This CDR3 is 17 amino acids long. The V gene's germline CDR1 is DFQATT and CDR2 SNEGSKA (reference sequence). V was shortened by 3 bases and J by 3 bases, with 24 bases between the two germline ends. CDR3 nucleotide sequence: TGCAGTGCTAGGCCCGACCCTCCTAGTCTACTAGTCTACGAGCAGTACTTC. Its protein is CSARPDPPSLLVYEQYF.

The chain joins TRBV11-3 to TRBJ2-1, with D unclear. Trimming removed 0 bases at V and 2 bases at J, with 8 bases between. Germline CDR1 SGHNT, CDR2 YENEEA. The CDR3 sequence is 15 residues long. CDR3 amino acids: CASSLDGVAYNEQFF. CDR3 coding DNA: TGTGCCAGCAGCTTAGATGGGGTGGCCTACAATGAGCAGTTCTTC.

The rearrangement joins TRBV28 to TRBJ2-3; D possibly corresponds to TRBD2 (7 bases). The V end lost 4 bases, the J end lost 2 bases, and 19 bases lay between the germline ends. Per the germline V gene, CDR1 is MDHEN and CDR2 is SYDVKM. The CDR3 loop spans 17 amino acids. CDR3 amino acids: CASSYYAAGAHTDTQYF. The CDR3 bases are TGTGCCAGCAGTTATTACGCCGCGGGGGCGCACACAGATACGCAGTATTTT.

This sequence joins TRBV5-1 and TRBJ2-3; a weak D match, TRBD2 (5 bases). V was trimmed by 3 bases and J by 5 bases, leaving 16 bases between them. This CDR3 is built from 15 residues. Germline V gene lookup returns CDR1 SGHRS and CDR2 YFSETQ. CDR3 region: CASSSQAERVDTQYF. The CDR3 DNA reads as TGCGCCAGCAGCTCCCAAGCGGAGCGCGTAGATACGCAGTATTTT. Based on the CDR3 plus reference TRBV5-1 and TRBJ2-3, the full variable domain is KAGVTQTPRYLIKTRGQQVTLSCSPISGHRSVSWYQQTPGQGLQFLFEYFSETQRNKGNFPGRFSGRQFSNSRSEMNVSTLELGDSALYLCASSSQAERVDTQYFGPGTRLTVL.

This chain uses TRBV27 with TRBJ2-3, with 7 bases matching TRBD2. Per germline, CDR1 MNHEY and CDR2 SMNVEV (reference sequence). V trimming: 3 bases; J trimming: 1 base; junction bases outside the gene matches: 4. The CDR3 sequence is 15 residues long. The CDR3 nucleotides are TGTGCCAGCAGTTTGACTAGCTCTGGCACAGATACGCAGTATTTT. This gives the protein CASSLTSSGTDTQYF.

This CDR3 reads CASTGTAKETQYF. CDR3 coding DNA: TGTGCCTCGACCGGGACAGCAAAAGAGACCCAGTACTTC. The rearrangement uses TRBV30 and TRBJ2-5, with 7 bases that match TRBD1. The germline CDR1 and CDR2 sequences are GTSNPN and SVGIG (reference sequence). The CDR3 loop spans 13 amino acids. The V segment lost 7 bases and the J segment 3 bases; nucleotides outside the gene matches: 8.

V is TRBV5-6 and J is TRBJ2-5; 10 nucleotides align to TRBD2. Looked up from germline, CDR1 is SGHDT and CDR2 is YYEEEE. The V gene end was trimmed by 0 bases and the J gene end by 5 bases; junction bases not matched to a gene: 13. The CDR3 sequence is 18 residues long. As DNA, the CDR3 is TGTGCCAGCAGCTTGGCGATAGCGGGGGGCACCCGTCAGGAGACCCAGTACTTC. The encoded protein is CASSLAIAGGTRQETQYF.

This sequence joins TRBV29-1 and TRBJ1-1; TRBD1 is a possible D gene (6 bases). CDR1 is SQVTM and CDR2 is ANQGSEA in the germline V gene. V lost 6 bases to trimming and J lost 2 bases, with 13 bases between them. CDR3 length: 13 amino acids. This CDR3 is CSVTGHRNTEAFF. For the CDR3, the DNA is TGCAGCGTAACGGGACACCGTAACACTGAAGCTTTCTTT.

This clonotype occurred once. The chain carries TRBV5-1 and TRBJ2-1; 7 bases align to TRBD1. The ends lost 4 bases at V and 4 bases at J; junction bases unmatched: 11. CDR1 and CDR2 from the germline V gene are SGHRS and YFSETQ. The CDR3 extends over 16 amino acids. The CDR3 DNA follows: TGCGCCAGCAGCCCCGAGGGACAGAAGATTTACAATGAGCAGTTCTTC. This sequence encodes CASSPEGQKIYNEQFF.

This rearrangement joins TRBV12-3 or TRBV12-4 to TRBJ2-1; 7 nucleotides line up with TRBD1. The CDR3 covers 14 residues. Trimming took 10 bases from V and 6 from J; bases not matched to a gene: 12. In DNA, the CDR3 is TGTGCCACAACCCGGGACAGCAGGGGCAATGAGCAGTTCTTC. This encodes CATTRDSRGNEQFF.

V gene TRBV7-9 combines with J gene TRBJ1-3; the D gene is possibly TRBD1 (5 bases). The CDR3 has 16 residues. The V gene lost 1 base and the J gene lost 0 bases, with 10 bases spanning the gap. Per germline, CDR1 SEHNR and CDR2 FQNEAQ (reference sequence). CDR3 DNA sequence: TGTGCCAGCAGCTTAGAGGGGCGATTCTCTGGAAACACCATATATTTT. Protein: CASSLEGRFSGNTIYF.

The gene calls are TRBV9 and TRBJ2-7, with TRBD2 matching over 10 bases. Trimming at V came to 0 bases and at J to 1 base, leaving 10 bases not matched to a gene. The CDR3 contains 18 residues. CDR1 is SGDLS, CDR2 YYNGEE, per germline. The CDR3 sequence is CASSVAPSTGLASYEQYF. CDR3 coding DNA: TGTGCCAGCAGCGTAGCACCCTCGACGGGACTAGCGTCCTACGAGCAGTACTTC.